This entry lists 13 T cell receptor beta chains sequenced from one sample in a study of blood T cells in healthy people across ages. The authors ran a second PCR of roughly 6 to 12 cycles using a sample-barcoded 5' primer and a J-beta primer mix. TCRdb re-called the 5' RACE reads through MiXCR, storing one row per CDR3 protein. The data contain 1 million or so distinct CDR3 sequences, approximately 25% of them singletons. The same sample was also used in a study of T cells of mothers and their children.

Material for sequencing was blood. The receptors here all came from a girl aged 2 to 9 in good health.

The sample holds a few counts of this clonotype. The gene calls are TRBV20-1 and TRBJ1-2, with D perhaps TRBD1 (5 bases). V was trimmed by 1 base and J by 4 bases, leaving 13 bases between them. Germline V CDR1 and CDR2: DFQATT, SNEGSKA (reference sequence). This CDR3 has 14 residues. CDR3 DNA sequence: TGCAGTGCTAGAGTAAGGGGAGTCTTCTATGGCTACACCTTC. It is translated as CSARVRGVFYGYTF.

This clonotype was detected only a few times. The V gene is TRBV12-3 or TRBV12-4, the J gene TRBJ1-1; maybe TRBD1 (6 bases). This CDR3 is 17 amino acids long. Trimming took 3 bases from V and 1 from J, leaving 18 bases between them. This CDR3 reads CASSFEGGEAANTEAFF. The CDR3 nucleotides are TGTGCCAGCAGTTTTGAGGGGGGGGAGGCGGCGAACACTGAAGCTTTCTTT.

This clonotype appeared many times. CDR3 DNA: TGTGCCACCAGCAGAGATGTCCTAAGTGATGAGCAGTTCTTC. It yields the protein CATSRDVLSDEQFF. The rearrangement uses TRBV15 and TRBJ2-1; D is unclear. The V end was cut by 0 bases, the J end by 8 bases, with 11 bases between. The CDR3 extends over 14 amino acids. The germline V gene has CDR1 LNHNV and CDR2 YYDKDF (reference sequence). Drawing the rest from reference TRBV15 and TRBJ2-1, the complete variable domain is DAMVIQNPRYQVTQFGKPVTLSCSQTLNHNVMYWYQQKSSQAPKLLFHYYDKDFNNEADTPDNFQSRRPNTSFCFLDIRSPGLGDTAMYLCATSRDVLSDEQFFGPGTRLTVL.

This clonotype was detected a few times. Mismatch with germline at one junction end may stem from a read error. This chain joins TRBV20-1 and TRBJ2-1, with TRBD2 matching 9 bases. This CDR3 spans 15 amino acids. Germline values: CDR1 DFQATT, CDR2 SNEGSKA (reference sequence). This CDR3 is CSARVGTSSYNGQFF. CDR3 nucleotides: TGCAGTGCTAGAGTAGGGACTAGCTCCTACAATGGGCAGTTCTTC.

The V call is TRBV6-2 or TRBV6-3, the J call TRBJ2-6; D uncertain. Germline CDR1 is MNHEY and CDR2 is SVGEGT. The length of the CDR3 is 14 residues. Trimming took off 10 bases at V and 0 bases at J, with 10 bases between the two ends. The CDR3 coding sequence is TGTGCCAACAGCAGAACCTCTGGGGCCAACGTCCTGACTTTC. This codes for CANSRTSGANVLTF.

The sample holds one count of this clonotype. V is TRBV11-2 and J is TRBJ2-7; 9 nucleotides line up with TRBD2. V trimming: 1 base; J trimming: 5 bases; junction bases outside the gene matches: 6. The germline gives CDR1 SGHAT, CDR2 FQNNGV. This CDR3 is 15 amino acids long. The CDR3 reads CASSLAAGGYHEQYF. CDR3 nucleotide sequence: TGTGCCAGCAGCTTAGCGGCGGGAGGGTACCACGAGCAGTACTTC.

This clonotype appeared a few times. This chain joins TRBV11-2 and TRBJ2-5; 8 bases match TRBD2. CDR3 length: 15 residues. Per germline, CDR1 SGHAT and CDR2 FQNNGV. V lost 3 bases and J lost 3; bases outside the gene matches: 6. The CDR3 nucleotides are TGTGCCAGCAGCTTCGAACCGGGACTAGAAGAGACCCAGTACTTC. It specifies CASSFEPGLEETQYF.

There are a few counts of this clonotype. J is TRBJ2-5 and V is TRBV15, with D hard to call. V was cut by 5 bases and J by 5 bases, with 12 bases left in between. This CDR3 comprises 13 residues. The V gene's germline CDR1 is LNHNV and CDR2 YYDKDF (reference sequence). The CDR3 region is CATSGPRGETQYF. The CDR3 DNA sequence: TGTGCCACCAGCGGGCCTAGAGGCGAGACCCAGTACTTC.

The V and J genes are TRBV27 and TRBJ2-7, with 8 positions matching TRBD2. With 5 bases clipped from V and 6 bases from J, the junction kept 6 bases outside the gene matches. From germline, CDR1 is MNHEY and CDR2 SMNVEV (reference sequence). The CDR3 has 13 amino acids. The CDR3 loop is CASSAGGASEQYF. Written as DNA, the CDR3 is TGTGCCAGCAGTGCCGGGGGGGCTTCCGAGCAGTACTTC.

V usage is TRBV18 and J usage is TRBJ2-1; 11 bases fit TRBD2. This CDR3 has 16 residues. Unmatched junction bases numbered 7, after V lost 4 bases and J lost 5 bases. Per the germline V gene, CDR1 is KGHSH and CDR2 is LQKENI. The CDR3 region has the DNA TGTGCCAGCTCACTGTCTAGCGGGAGGAACAACAATGAGCAGTTCTTC. It specifies CASSLSSGRNNNEQFF.

This chain joins TRBV4-1 and TRBJ2-3, with unresolved D. CDR1 MGHRA and CDR2 YSYEKL come from the germline V gene. This CDR3 comprises 13 residues. Between the trimmed V and J ends, which lost 6 bases and 3 bases, there was a span of 10 bases. The CDR3 bases are TGCGCCAGCAGTCACAAACAAACAGATACGCAGTATTTT. It translates to CASSHKQTDTQYF.

The chain combines TRBV3-1 with TRBJ2-1; TRBD1 matches at 7 bases. The end of the DNA fits TRBJ2-7 better, so the J call may be wrong. Germline CDR1 reads LGHDT; CDR2 reads YNNKEL (reference sequence). This CDR3 is 15 amino acids long. The CDR3 nucleotides read TGTGCCAGCAGCCAAGCGACAGGGCCACCTCGGGAGCAGTACTTC. Translating it yields CASSQATGPPREQYF.

This clonotype was observed a few times. J is TRBJ1-4 and V is TRBV29-1; no clear D gene. Germline V CDR1 and CDR2: SQVTM, ANQGSEA. This CDR3 spans 14 amino acids. V lost 5 bases and J lost 8, with 18 bases in between. Here the CDR3 reads CSVNLAPGEEKLFF. The CDR3 DNA reads TGCAGCGTTAATTTGGCCCCGGGCGAAGAAAAACTGTTTTTT.